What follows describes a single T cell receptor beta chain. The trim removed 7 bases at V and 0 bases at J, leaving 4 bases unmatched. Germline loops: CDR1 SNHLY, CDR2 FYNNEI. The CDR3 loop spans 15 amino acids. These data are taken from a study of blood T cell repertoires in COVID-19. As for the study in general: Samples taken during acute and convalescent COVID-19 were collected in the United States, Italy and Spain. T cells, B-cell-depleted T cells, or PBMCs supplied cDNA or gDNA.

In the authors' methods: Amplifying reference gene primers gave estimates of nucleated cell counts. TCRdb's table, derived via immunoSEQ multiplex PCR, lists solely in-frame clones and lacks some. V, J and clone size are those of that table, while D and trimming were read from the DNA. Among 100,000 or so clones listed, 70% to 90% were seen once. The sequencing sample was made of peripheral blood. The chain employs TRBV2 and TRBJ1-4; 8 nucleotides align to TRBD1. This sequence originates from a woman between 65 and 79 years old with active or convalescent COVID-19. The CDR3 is CASNQGAATNEKLFF. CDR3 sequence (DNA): TGTGCCAGCAACCAGGGGGCTGCAACTAATGAAAAACTGTTTTTT.